The 21 T cell receptor beta chains listed next were all sequenced from one sample in a study of T cell responses to AZD1222 COVID-19 vaccine. Sequenced by immunoSEQ multiplex PCR; TCRdb stores in-frame clones only, minus some. Seen here are under 35,000 clones, 86% observed once, and the top ten hold 11%. The sequences come from peripheral blood, collected 28 days after the second AZD1222 dose. The receptors come from an adult who received the AZD1222 COVID-19 vaccine.

The V call is TRBV9, the J call TRBJ1-1; 10 nucleotides align to TRBD1. CDR3 length: 14 amino acids. Trimming removed 4 bases from V and 7 bases from J; junction bases left unmatched: 7. The germline V gene encodes CDR1 SGDLS and CDR2 YYNGEE. Here the CDR3 reads CASSPTTGGSEAFF. The CDR3 DNA is TGTGCCAGCAGCCCGACGACAGGGGGCAGTGAAGCTTTCTTT. The full variable domain, in which reference TRBV9 and TRBJ1-1 provide the parts outside the CDR3, is DSGVTQTPKHLITATGQRVTLRCSPRSGDLSVYWYQQSLDQGLQFLIQYYNGEERAKGNILERFSAQQFPDLHSELNLSSLELGDSALYFCASSPTTGGSEAFFGQGTRLTVV.

In this sample, this clone turned up a few times. This chain uses TRBV11-2 with TRBJ2-7; TRBD1 matches at 8 bases. The length of the CDR3 is 15 residues. Germline V CDR1 and CDR2: SGHAT, FQNNGV. The J segment lost 2 bases and the V segment lost 1 base, leaving 4 bases of the junction unmatched. CDR3 residues: CASSLVGTGAYEQYF. The CDR3 DNA follows: TGTGCCAGCAGCTTAGTTGGGACAGGCGCCTACGAGCAGTACTTC. Full variable domain (rest looked up from reference TRBV11-2 and TRBJ2-7): EAGVAQSPRYKIIEKRQSVAFWCNPISGHATLYWYQQILGQGPKLLIQFQNNGVVDDSQLPKDRFSAERLKGVDSTLKIQPAKLEDSAVYLCASSLVGTGAYEQYFGPGTRLTVT.

This chain joins TRBV5-4 and TRBJ2-1, with D hard to call. Germline CDR1 reads SGHNT; CDR2 reads YYREEE (reference sequence). The CDR3 sequence is 13 residues long. V dropped 2 bases and J dropped 4 bases, with 7 bases sitting between them. The chain's CDR3 is CASSFAPYNEQFF. CDR3 in DNA: TGTGCCAGCAGCTTCGCCCCGTACAATGAGCAGTTCTTC.

The V and J genes are TRBV19 and TRBJ1-6, with D unclear. Germline CDR1 reads LNHDA; CDR2 reads SQIVND (reference sequence). The ends were cut back, 7 bases at V and 6 bases at J, with 16 bases in the middle. The CDR3 has 15 amino acids. The CDR3 spells CASNRAGGTNSPLHF. Here the CDR3 DNA reads TGTGCCAGTAACAGAGCAGGAGGAACTAATTCACCCCTCCACTTT.

The gene calls are TRBV30 and TRBJ1-5, with unresolved D. The germline V gene encodes CDR1 GTSNPN and CDR2 SVGIG (reference sequence). CDR3 size: 15 residues. Trimming shortened V by 0 bases and J by 1 base, and 10 bases separated the two germline ends. The CDR3 DNA is TGTGCCTGGAGTGTACGTCTGGGAAGCAATCAGCCCCAGCATTTT. This sequence encodes CAWSVRLGSNQPQHF.

This chain uses TRBV5-5 with TRBJ2-1, with 13 bases that match TRBD2. J lost 0 bases, V lost 4 bases, and 7 bases had no gene match. The germline V gene has CDR1 SGHKS and CDR2 YYEKEE (reference sequence). CDR3 length equals 18 residues. The CDR3, as DNA: TGTGCCAGCAGCCCGGGACTAGCGGGGACTAGCTCCTACAATGAGCAGTTCTTC. It specifies CASSPGLAGTSSYNEQFF.

The genes are TRBV30 and TRBJ1-4, with 9 bases matching TRBD1. CDR3 length equals 20 residues. V dropped 2 bases and J dropped 2; count of bases not matched to a gene: 18. Germline V CDR1 and CDR2: GTSNPN, SVGIG (reference sequence). CDR3: CAWSRILTGGTRGTNEKLFF. In DNA, the CDR3 is TGTGCCTGGAGTAGAATTCTGACAGGGGGTACGAGAGGGACTAATGAAAAACTGTTTTTT.

The rearrangement joins TRBV7-9 to TRBJ1-5; D gene uncertain. From germline, CDR1 is SEHNR and CDR2 FQNEAQ (reference sequence). This CDR3 comprises 14 residues. The V gene lost 1 base and the J gene lost 1 base, with 5 bases spanning the gap. The CDR3 sequence is CASSLDGSNQPQHF. DNA for the CDR3: TGTGCCAGCAGCTTAGACGGAAGCAATCAGCCCCAGCATTTT.

This clone has just one count. The chain recombines TRBV4-1 with TRBJ2-1; TRBD2 matches at 8 bases. The CDR3 has 17 residues. With 0 bases clipped from V and 6 bases from J, the junction kept 10 bases outside the gene matches. Germline lookup yields CDR1 MGHRA and CDR2 YSYEKL. CDR3 in DNA: TGCGCCAGCAGCCAAGACCCGGGCGGGGGGCTCCTCAATGAGCAGTTCTTC. This gives the protein CASSQDPGGGLLNEQFF.

The chain joins TRBV7-9 to TRBJ1-6, with a weak D call TRBD1 (5 bases). The V gene lost 3 bases and the J gene lost 6 bases, with 12 bases spanning the gap. From germline, CDR1 is SEHNR and CDR2 FQNEAQ (reference sequence). This CDR3 contains 15 residues. The CDR3 sequence is CASSFKETANSPLHF. CDR3 bases: TGTGCCAGCAGCTTTAAGGAGACAGCTAATTCACCCCTCCACTTT.

The chain is built from TRBV5-5 and TRBJ2-5; 7 bases map to TRBD2. Germline V gene lookup returns CDR1 SGHKS and CDR2 YYEKEE (reference sequence). The CDR3 covers 13 residues. J was trimmed by 7 bases and V by 0 bases; bases with no gene match: 3. The CDR3 is CASSLGLAGTQYF. Here the CDR3 DNA reads TGTGCCAGCAGCTTGGGACTAGCCGGGACCCAGTACTTC. Supplemented by reference TRBV5-5 and TRBJ2-5, the full variable domain reads DAGVTQSPTHLIKTRGQQVTLRCSPISGHKSVSWYQQVLGQGPQFIFQYYEKEERGRGNFPDRFSARQFPNYSSELNVNALLLGDSALYLCASSLGLAGTQYFGPGTRLLVL.

This CDR3 reads CASSPTWTVYEQYF. The CDR3, as DNA: TGTGCCAGCAGTCCAACCTGGACTGTCTACGAGCAGTACTTC. This rearrangement joins TRBV6-5 to TRBJ2-7, with D perhaps TRBD2 (5 bases). The CDR3 sequence is 14 residues long. The germline gives CDR1 MNHEY, CDR2 SVGAGI. V was shortened by 5 bases and J by 3 bases, with 14 bases between the two germline ends.

This clone was picked up a small number of times. This chain joins TRBV11-3 and TRBJ1-6, with D hard to call. Germline V gene lookup returns CDR1 SGHNT and CDR2 YENEEA. CDR3 size: 13 residues. The V and J ends lost 1 base and 7 bases respectively, with 5 bases between them. The CDR3, as DNA: TGTGCCAGCAGCTTAGGATCCAATTCACCCCTCCACTTT. It is translated as CASSLGSNSPLHF.

This clone was recorded a few times. The V and J genes are TRBV23-1 and TRBJ2-3; possibly TRBD1 for D (5 bases). TRBV23-1 is an ORF; its function is uncertain. This CDR3 is built from 19 residues. V shed 2 bases and J shed 0 bases, with 21 bases lying between them. CDR3 in amino acids: CASSQPVARACLSTDTQYF. CDR3 nucleotides: TGCGCCAGCAGTCAACCTGTCGCCAGGGCTTGTCTGAGCACAGATACGCAGTATTTT.

CDR3 amino acids: CASSELNIRTEAFF. Written as DNA, the CDR3 is TGTGCCAGCAGCGAGCTCAATATCCGGACTGAAGCTTTCTTT. The chain carries TRBV7-8 and TRBJ1-1; unclear D gene. V was cut by 5 bases and J by 5 bases, with 15 bases left in between. Germline-derived CDR1 and CDR2 are SGHVS and FQNEAQ. This CDR3 has 14 residues.

The V and J genes are TRBV5-1 and TRBJ1-1, with 7 nucleotides matching TRBD1. The V gene end was trimmed by 0 bases and the J gene end by 0 bases; junction bases not matched to a gene: 5. The CDR3 consists of 16 residues. Looked up from germline, CDR1 is SGHRS and CDR2 is YFSETQ. The DNA of the CDR3 is TGCGCCAGCAGCTTGGGGGAAGGGGGCATGAACACTGAAGCTTTCTTT. It codes for CASSLGEGGMNTEAFF.

This chain uses TRBV7-6 with TRBJ2-3, with 12 bases aligning to TRBD2. There are 16 residues in the CDR3. Germline CDR1 reads SGHVS; CDR2 reads FNYEAQ. V was clipped by 2 bases and J by 1 base; unmatched bases: 1. The CDR3 coding sequence is TGTGCCAGCAGCTTAAGGACTAGCGGGGGCACAGATACGCAGTATTTT. Translated: CASSLRTSGGTDTQYF.

The DNA of the CDR3 is TGTGCCAGCAGTCGCCGGACAGGGGGGGAGAATGAGCAGTTCTTC. Translated, it gives CASSRRTGGENEQFF. The chain recombines TRBV27 with TRBJ2-1, with TRBD1 matching 10 bases. After removal of 5 bases from V and 7 bases from J, the junction contained 8 bases not matched to a gene. The CDR3 has 15 residues. CDR1 and CDR2 from the germline V gene are MNHEY and SMNVEV (reference sequence).

This clone was found a few times. The rearrangement joins TRBV10-2 to TRBJ2-3, with 10 positions matching TRBD1. This CDR3 comprises 15 residues. In germline, CDR1 is WSHSY, CDR2 SAAADI. The J segment lost 5 bases and the V segment lost 8 bases, leaving 10 bases of the junction unmatched. The CDR3 loop reads CASQDRGTAKDTQYF. As DNA, the CDR3 is TGCGCCAGCCAGGACAGGGGGACGGCGAAAGATACGCAGTATTTT.

V gene TRBV7-2 combines with J gene TRBJ1-6, with TRBD1 matching 7 bases. The trim removed 5 bases at V and 6 bases at J, leaving 7 bases unmatched. The CDR3 spans 15 residues. Germline CDR1 SGHTA, CDR2 FQGNSA. CDR3 coding DNA: TGTGCCAGCAGCATGGGGACAGTGATTAATTCACCCCTCCACTTT. It specifies CASSMGTVINSPLHF.

The chain recombines TRBV14 with TRBJ2-7; TRBD2 agrees at 11 bases. J gave up 2 bases and V 3 bases, and 3 bases lay outside the gene matches. CDR3 size: 15 residues. Per the germline V gene, CDR1 is SGHDN and CDR2 is FVKESK. This CDR3 is CASSHRLAGPYEQYF. The CDR3 DNA follows: TGTGCCAGCAGCCACCGACTAGCGGGGCCCTACGAGCAGTACTTC.